What follows is one TCR beta chain and its context. Authors' processing steps: Amplification with reference gene primers provided the estimates of nucleated cell counts. Clones were sequenced by immunoSEQ multiplex PCR, and TCRdb holds only the in-frame ones, with some missing. The V and J calls and the clone size are those of that table, but D and trimming were determined from the DNA. Of over 70,000 clones detected, about three quarters appear once; the ten largest clones hold 25% to 30%. This specimen comes from a study of blood T cell repertoires in COVID-19. On the study more broadly: From the United States, Italy and Spain came samples of acute and convalescent COVID-19. PBMCs, B-cell-depleted T cells, or T cells were the source of the cDNA or gDNA that made up the material.

CDR3 size: 15 residues. CDR1 is SGHDN and CDR2 is FVKESK in the germline V gene. V was clipped by 0 bases and J by 0 bases, with 6 bases between them. The chain links TRBV14 to TRBJ1-3; no definite D call. Sequenced: peripheral blood. This clonotype was obtained from a woman at least 80 years old with active or convalescent COVID-19. CDR3 sequence: CASSQDAYSGNTIYF. The CDR3 DNA is TGTGCCAGCAGCCAAGACGCCTACTCTGGAAACACCATATATTTT.